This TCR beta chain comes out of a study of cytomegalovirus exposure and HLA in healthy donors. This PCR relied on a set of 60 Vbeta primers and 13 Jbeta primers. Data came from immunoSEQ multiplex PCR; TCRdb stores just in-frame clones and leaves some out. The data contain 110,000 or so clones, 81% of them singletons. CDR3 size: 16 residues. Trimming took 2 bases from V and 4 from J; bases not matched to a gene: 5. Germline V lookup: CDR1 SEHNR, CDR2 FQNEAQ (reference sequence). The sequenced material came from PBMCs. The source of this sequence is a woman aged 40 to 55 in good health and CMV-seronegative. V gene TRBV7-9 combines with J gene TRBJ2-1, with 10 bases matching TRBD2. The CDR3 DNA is TGTGCCAGCAGCTTAACCGGGACTAGCGTTTACAATGAGCAGTTCTTC. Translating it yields CASSLTGTSVYNEQFF.